The rows below give T cell receptor beta chains drawn from one sample of a study of CD8 T cells in ankylosing spondylitis. TCRdb fed the 5' RACE reads into MiXCR, producing one record per CDR3 protein. The sample gives some 840,000 distinct CDR3 sequences, 10% to 15% of which show up once; less than 0.65% is in the top ten. The sequencing input was blood, either unsorted or a sorted T cell fraction (not recorded which). The receptors come from a male donor with ankylosing spondylitis. Each CDR3 is given with its conserved first and last residue. Each record gives: clone size, D gene, J gene, V gene, CDR3 protein, CDR3 DNA. A D gene is named only where the DNA matches it firmly. A clone size is listed for some rows: how often the clone was seen (once, few, many), or a class if it is expanded.

clone size: few
D gene: .
J gene: TRBJ2-1
V gene: TRBV7-9
CDR3 protein: CASSLGQSVVNEQFF
CDR3 DNA: TGTGCCAGCAGCTTAGGCCAGTCGGTAGTAAATGAGCAGTTCTTC

clone size: few
D gene: .
J gene: TRBJ2-7
V gene: TRBV7-2
CDR3 protein: CASSLDGGTTYEQYF
CDR3 DNA: TGTGCCAGCAGCTTAGACGGAGGAACAACCTACGAGCAGTACTTC

clone size: few
D gene: .
J gene: TRBJ2-1
V gene: TRBV20-1
CDR3 protein: CCAGGVSYNEQFF
CDR3 DNA: TGCTGTGCCGGCGGGGTTTCCTACAATGAGCAGTTCTTC

clone size: few
D gene: .
J gene: TRBJ1-1
V gene: TRBV7-2
CDR3 protein: CASSYRRGSDTEAFF
CDR3 DNA: TGTGCCAGCAGCTACCGCAGGGGCTCGGACACTGAAGCTTTCTTT

clone size: .
D gene: .
J gene: TRBJ1-1
V gene: TRBV28
CDR3 protein: CASVFTGHGDTEAFF
CDR3 DNA: TGTGCCAGCGTCTTTACCGGACACGGGGACACTGAAGCTTTCTTT

clone size: many
D gene: .
J gene: TRBJ2-7
V gene: TRBV4-2
CDR3 protein: CASSQNRVSYEQYF
CDR3 DNA: TGTGCCAGCAGCCAAAACAGGGTCTCGTACGAGCAGTACTTC

clone size: .
D gene: .
J gene: TRBJ2-1
V gene: TRBV25-1
CDR3 protein: CASRLAPSNEQFF
CDR3 DNA: TGTGCCAGCAGGCTAGCGCCATCGAATGAGCAGTTCTTC

clone size: many
D gene: TRBD1
J gene: TRBJ1-1
V gene: TRBV20-1
CDR3 protein: CSALEGGRYGGNTEAFF
CDR3 DNA: TGCAGTGCTCTCGAAGGGGGCAGGTACGGAGGGAACACTGAAGCTTTCTTT

clone size: .
D gene: TRBD2
J gene: TRBJ2-1
V gene: TRBV7-2
CDR3 protein: CASSRLVGGRVGEQFF
CDR3 DNA: TGTGCCAGCAGCCGCCTTGTTGGCGGGAGGGTGGGTGAGCAGTTCTTC

clone size: once
D gene: .
J gene: TRBJ2-2
V gene: TRBV19
CDR3 protein: CASMKDSLNTGELFF
CDR3 DNA: TGTGCCAGTATGAAAGACAGCCTGAACACCGGGGAGCTGTTTTTT

clone size: many
D gene: .
J gene: TRBJ1-1
V gene: TRBV29-1
CDR3 protein: CSVAGPGTEAFF
CDR3 DNA: TGCAGCGTTGCGGGACCGGGCACTGAAGCTTTCTTT

clone size: few
D gene: TRBD1
J gene: TRBJ2-7
V gene: TRBV27
CDR3 protein: CASSAYRTGVHEQYF
CDR3 DNA: TGTGCCAGCAGTGCATACAGGACAGGGGTCCACGAGCAGTACTTC

clone size: .
D gene: TRBD2
J gene: TRBJ2-1
V gene: TRBV20-1
CDR3 protein: CSARRGTSGGHNEQFF
CDR3 DNA: TGCAGTGCTAGACGCGGGACTAGCGGGGGTCACAATGAGCAGTTCTTC

clone size: many
D gene: .
J gene: TRBJ1-1
V gene: TRBV6-5
CDR3 protein: CASSYSTGANTEAFF
CDR3 DNA: TGTGCCAGCAGTTACTCGACAGGAGCGAACACTGAAGCTTTCTTT

clone size: many
D gene: TRBD2
J gene: TRBJ2-1
V gene: TRBV7-8
CDR3 protein: CASSLFTSGVGGQFF
CDR3 DNA: TGTGCCAGCAGCTTATTCACTAGCGGGGTCGGGGGGCAGTTCTTC

clone size: .
D gene: TRBD1
J gene: TRBJ2-3
V gene: TRBV5-1
CDR3 protein: CASSLRTGESTDTQYF
CDR3 DNA: TGCGCCAGCAGCTTGAGGACAGGCGAAAGCACAGATACGCAGTATTTT

clone size: .
D gene: TRBD2
J gene: TRBJ2-4
V gene: TRBV14
CDR3 protein: CASSQIAGAGNIQYF
CDR3 DNA: TGTGCCAGCAGCCAAATAGCGGGAGCAGGAAACATTCAGTACTTC

clone size: few
D gene: .
J gene: TRBJ1-6
V gene: TRBV5-1
CDR3 protein: CASSLGGQAGSPLHF
CDR3 DNA: TGCGCCAGCAGCTTAGGAGGCCAGGCTGGGTCACCCCTCCACTTT

clone size: .
D gene: .
J gene: TRBJ2-5
V gene: TRBV5-1
CDR3 protein: CASSLAGSGAQETQYF
CDR3 DNA: TGCGCCAGCAGCTTGGCCGGGAGCGGAGCCCAAGAGACCCAGTACTTC

clone size: .
D gene: TRBD2
J gene: TRBJ2-7
V gene: TRBV20-1
CDR3 protein: CSARGRVAGEQYF
CDR3 DNA: TGCAGTGCTAGAGGGAGAGTAGCGGGCGAGCAGTACTTC

clone size: few
D gene: .
J gene: TRBJ1-5
V gene: TRBV20-1
CDR3 protein: CSASGDTGGPQHF
CDR3 DNA: TGCAGTGCTAGTGGGGACACTGGTGGGCCCCAGCATTTT

clone size: .
D gene: .
J gene: TRBJ2-4
V gene: TRBV7-9
CDR3 protein: CAMGPGLWENIQYF
CDR3 DNA: TGTGCCATGGGCCCGGGACTTTGGGAAAACATTCAGTACTTC

clone size: .
D gene: .
J gene: TRBJ2-7
V gene: TRBV7-9
CDR3 protein: CASSLLLSYEQYF
CDR3 DNA: TGTGCCAGCAGCTTACTCCTTTCCTACGAGCAGTACTTC

clone size: many
D gene: TRBD1
J gene: TRBJ2-5
V gene: TRBV20-1
CDR3 protein: CSAPVAGQGQETQYF
CDR3 DNA: TGCAGTGCTCCTGTTGCCGGACAGGGCCAAGAGACCCAGTACTTC

clone size: once
D gene: TRBD1
J gene: TRBJ1-2
V gene: TRBV18
CDR3 protein: CASSQGQGGFYGYTF
CDR3 DNA: TGTGCCAGCTCACAGGGACAGGGCGGCTTCTATGGCTACACCTTC

clone size: few
D gene: TRBD1
J gene: TRBJ1-5
V gene: TRBV5-1
CDR3 protein: CASSPGGTGDWSNQPQHF
CDR3 DNA: TGCGCCAGCAGCCCGGGAGGGACAGGGGATTGGAGCAATCAGCCCCAGCATTTT

clone size: few
D gene: .
J gene: TRBJ2-7
V gene: TRBV15
CDR3 protein: CATSIEQSYEQYF
CDR3 DNA: TGTGCCACCAGCATTGAACAGTCCTACGAGCAGTACTTC

clone size: few
D gene: .
J gene: TRBJ2-7
V gene: TRBV4-1
CDR3 protein: CASSQEIISYEQYF
CDR3 DNA: TGCGCCAGCAGCCAAGAAATCATATCCTACGAGCAGTACTTC

clone size: .
D gene: .
J gene: TRBJ1-4
V gene: TRBV5-1
CDR3 protein: CASSLRGYRNEKLFF
CDR3 DNA: TGCGCCAGCAGCTTGAGAGGTTATAGGAATGAAAAACTGTTTTTT

clone size: once
D gene: .
J gene: TRBJ2-7
V gene: TRBV27
CDR3 protein: CASSTSQGYEQYF
CDR3 DNA: TGTGCCAGCAGTACCAGCCAGGGCTACGAGCAGTACTTC

clone size: few
D gene: .
J gene: TRBJ2-5
V gene: TRBV20-1
CDR3 protein: CSASELAGSETQYF
CDR3 DNA: TGCAGTGCTAGTGAGCTGGCGGGATCCGAGACCCAGTACTTC

clone size: few
D gene: .
J gene: TRBJ1-5
V gene: TRBV4-1
CDR3 protein: CASSHPPRGWSSNQPQHF
CDR3 DNA: TGCGCCAGCAGCCATCCTCCGCGCGGGTGGAGTAGCAATCAGCCCCAGCATTTT

clone size: many
D gene: .
J gene: TRBJ2-3
V gene: TRBV12-3/TRBV12-4
CDR3 protein: CASSGSLMSTDTQYF
CDR3 DNA: TGTGCCAGCAGTGGGTCCCTCATGAGCACAGATACGCAGTATTTT

clone size: few
D gene: .
J gene: TRBJ2-2
V gene: TRBV20-1
CDR3 protein: CSAQITGELFF
CDR3 DNA: TGCAGTGCGCAGATTACCGGGGAGCTGTTTTTT

clone size: many
D gene: .
J gene: TRBJ1-1
V gene: TRBV18
CDR3 protein: CASSPNLGGTEAFF
CDR3 DNA: TGTGCCAGCTCACCAAATTTGGGAGGGACTGAAGCTTTCTTT

clone size: many
D gene: .
J gene: TRBJ1-1
V gene: TRBV27
CDR3 protein: CASSPYRENTEAFF
CDR3 DNA: TGTGCCAGCAGCCCCTATAGGGAGAACACTGAAGCTTTCTTT

clone size: .
D gene: .
J gene: TRBJ2-2
V gene: TRBV7-3
CDR3 protein: CASSSSTAGELFF
CDR3 DNA: TGTGCCAGCAGCTCCTCGACAGCCGGGGAGCTGTTTTTT

clone size: .
D gene: .
J gene: TRBJ1-1
V gene: TRBV15
CDR3 protein: CATSKGIQTEAFF
CDR3 DNA: TGTGCCACCAGCAAAGGCATCCAAACGGAAGCTTTCTTT

clone size: many
D gene: .
J gene: TRBJ1-5
V gene: TRBV5-1
CDR3 protein: CASSRQPQHF
CDR3 DNA: TGCGCCAGCAGCCGTCAGCCCCAGCATTTT

clone size: many
D gene: TRBD1
J gene: TRBJ1-5
V gene: TRBV20-1
CDR3 protein: CSASGGVEPQHF
CDR3 DNA: TGCAGTGCCTCAGGGGGTGTAGAGCCCCAGCATTTT

clone size: .
D gene: TRBD1
J gene: TRBJ1-3
V gene: TRBV12-3/TRBV12-4
CDR3 protein: CASLRDSSGNTIYF
CDR3 DNA: TGTGCCAGTTTACGGGACAGCTCTGGAAACACCATATATTTT

clone size: few
D gene: TRBD2
J gene: TRBJ2-7
V gene: TRBV7-2
CDR3 protein: CASSFSREDEQYF
CDR3 DNA: TGTGCCAGCAGCTTTTCGCGGGAGGACGAGCAGTACTTC

clone size: .
D gene: TRBD1
J gene: TRBJ2-7
V gene: TRBV2
CDR3 protein: CASSEGYAGQGYEQYF
CDR3 DNA: TGTGCCAGCAGTGAAGGGTATGCTGGACAGGGCTACGAGCAGTACTTC

clone size: few
D gene: .
J gene: TRBJ1-2
V gene: TRBV20-1
CDR3 protein: CSAIRPAQNYGYTF
CDR3 DNA: TGCAGTGCCATAAGACCTGCGCAGAACTATGGCTACACCTTC

clone size: few
D gene: .
J gene: TRBJ2-2
V gene: TRBV29-1
CDR3 protein: CSVEGRYTGELFF
CDR3 DNA: TGCAGCGTTGAGGGCCGATACACCGGGGAGCTGTTTTTT

clone size: .
D gene: TRBD2
J gene: TRBJ2-3
V gene: TRBV4-3
CDR3 protein: CASSPSLAGGQDTQYF
CDR3 DNA: TGCGCCAGCAGCCCCTCCCTAGCGGGGGGCCAAGATACGCAGTATTTT

clone size: .
D gene: TRBD2
J gene: TRBJ2-7
V gene: TRBV29-1
CDR3 protein: CSVRSTSGVPTYEQYF
CDR3 DNA: TGCAGCGTTCGTTCCACTAGCGGGGTCCCCACCTACGAGCAGTACTTC

clone size: .
D gene: .
J gene: TRBJ2-7
V gene: TRBV7-3
CDR3 protein: CASSLRGHGDYEQYF
CDR3 DNA: TGTGCCAGCAGCTTAAGAGGACATGGGGATTACGAGCAGTACTTC

clone size: few
D gene: TRBD2
J gene: TRBJ2-5
V gene: TRBV10-3
CDR3 protein: CAISDSLAGETQYF
CDR3 DNA: TGTGCCATCAGCGATTCCCTAGCGGGGGAGACCCAGTACTTC

clone size: many
D gene: .
J gene: TRBJ2-1
V gene: TRBV20-1
CDR3 protein: CSGASYNEQFF
CDR3 DNA: TGCAGTGGGGCCTCCTACAATGAGCAGTTCTTC

clone size: few
D gene: .
J gene: TRBJ2-3
V gene: TRBV4-3
CDR3 protein: CASSGTHPDTQYF
CDR3 DNA: TGCGCCAGCAGCGGGACCCACCCCGATACGCAGTATTTT